The 17 T cell receptor beta chains listed next were all sequenced from one sample in a study of blood T cell repertoires in COVID-19. Using immunoSEQ multiplex PCR, the repertoire was profiled, and TCRdb retains in-frame clones only, with some absent. The data show under 450,000 clones, around 87% seen once. The sample taken for sequencing was PBMCs or T cells enriched from blood (not recorded which). The receptors derive from a man between 25 and 39 years old who had recovered from COVID-19.

This clone was seen more than once but under ten times. The V gene is TRBV4-1, the J gene TRBJ2-7; possible D gene TRBD1, 5 bases. Trimming stripped 3 bases from V and 3 bases from J, with 15 bases between. This CDR3 is 15 amino acids long. Germline CDR1 MGHRA, CDR2 YSYEKL. The CDR3 DNA reads TGCGCCAGCAGCCACCCACCGACCCAGGGCTACGAGCAGTACTTC. This gives the protein CASSHPPTQGYEQYF.

The chain joins TRBV4-1 to TRBJ2-1; 9 bases are a match to TRBD2. This CDR3 has 14 amino acids. Per germline, CDR1 MGHRA and CDR2 YSYEKL. The V segment lost 2 bases and the J segment 10 bases; nucleotides outside the gene matches: 6. CDR3: CASSQWTSAEEQFF. The CDR3 region has the DNA TGCGCCAGCAGCCAATGGACTAGCGCAGAGGAGCAGTTCTTC.

The chain links TRBV19 to TRBJ2-5, with a weak D call TRBD2 (6 bases). CDR1 and CDR2 from the germline V gene are LNHDA and SQIVND (reference sequence). This CDR3 region has 14 residues. Between the trimmed V and J ends, which lost 2 bases and 6 bases, there was a span of 13 bases. CDR3 sequence reads: CASSIPGGGKTQYF. The CDR3 DNA sequence: TGTGCCAGTAGTATACCCGGGGGAGGAAAGACCCAGTACTTC.

The chain joins TRBV13 to TRBJ1-4, with 9 bases fitting TRBD1. V lost 5 bases, J lost 5 bases, and 6 bases stayed unmatched. This CDR3 has 15 amino acids. CDR1 PRHDT and CDR2 FYEKMQ come from the germline V gene (reference sequence). DNA of the CDR3: TGTGCCAGCAGCCGGCGGACAGGGGTAAATGAAAAACTGTTTTTT. Translating it yields CASSRRTGVNEKLFF.

The rearrangement uses TRBV2 and TRBJ1-2; 8 bases match TRBD1. The CDR3 runs 16 residues. V was clipped by 3 bases and J by 4 bases; unmatched bases: 10. Germline CDR1 is SNHLY and CDR2 is FYNNEI. CDR3 in amino acids: CASSDMQGALLYGYTF. CDR3 nucleotides: TGTGCCAGCAGTGATATGCAGGGGGCACTGCTCTATGGCTACACCTTC.

CDR3 DNA: TGTGCCAGCAGTTACCCTAGCGGGGGGGACAATGAGCAGTTCTTC. Translating it yields CASSYPSGGDNEQFF. This rearrangement joins TRBV27 to TRBJ2-1, with TRBD2 matching 12 bases. V shed 4 bases, J shed 5 bases, and the junction held 3 bases outside the gene matches. Germline CDR1 MNHEY, CDR2 SMNVEV (reference sequence). This CDR3 has 15 amino acids.

The V call is TRBV2, the J call TRBJ1-3, with 7 bases identical to TRBD1. The CDR3 totals 16 residues. J lost 0 bases, V lost 5 bases, and 7 bases had no gene match. The germline CDR1 and CDR2 sequences are SNHLY and FYNNEI. The CDR3 loop is CASSSGQTYSGNTIYF. Here the CDR3 DNA reads TGTGCCAGCAGTTCGGGACAGACCTACTCTGGAAACACCATATATTTT.

The chain uses TRBV3-1 (or the pseudogene TRBV3-2) and TRBJ1-4; TRBD1 might be the D (6 bases). V was cut by 2 bases and J by 5 bases, with 12 bases left in between. The germline gives CDR1 LGHDT, CDR2 YNNKEL (reference sequence). This CDR3 is built from 15 residues. The CDR3: CASSQLQGLNEKLFF. As DNA, the CDR3 is TGTGCCAGCAGCCAACTACAGGGTCTAAATGAAAAACTGTTTTTT.

This sequence joins TRBV9 and TRBJ1-5; D gene ambiguous. Germline-derived CDR1 and CDR2 are SGDLS and YYNGEE. This CDR3 spans 14 amino acids. Trimming stripped 4 bases from V and 4 bases from J, with 12 bases between. CDR3: CASSSDPGNQPQHF. In DNA form, the CDR3 reads TGTGCCAGCAGCTCTGACCCGGGTAATCAGCCCCAGCATTTT.

The chain uses TRBV5-1 and TRBJ2-1, with D unresolved. The length of the CDR3 is 16 residues. Trimming left V 0 bases short and J 0 bases short, with 10 bases between. The germline gives CDR1 SGHRS, CDR2 YFSETQ. CDR3 residues: CASSLDPVSSYNEQFF. Written as DNA, the CDR3 is TGCGCCAGCAGCTTGGACCCGGTTAGCTCCTACAATGAGCAGTTCTTC.

The genes are TRBV6-5 and TRBJ2-1; TRBD2 matches at 8 bases. The CDR3 covers 14 residues. V was clipped by 4 bases and J by 7 bases; unmatched bases: 6. The germline CDR1 and CDR2 sequences are MNHEY and SVGAGI. The CDR3 loop reads CASSSPASGNEQFF. CDR3 sequence (DNA): TGTGCCAGCAGTTCTCCGGCTAGCGGGAATGAGCAGTTCTTC.

This chain uses TRBV30 with TRBJ2-3, with TRBD2 matching 8 bases. Germline trimming cut 0 bases from V and 5 bases from J; bases unmatched to any gene: 4. Germline values: CDR1 GTSNPN, CDR2 SVGIG (reference sequence). CDR3 length equals 14 residues. The CDR3 bases are TGTGCCTGGAGTGTATCGGGGGGGTTAGATACGCAGTATTTT. Its translation: CAWSVSGGLDTQYF.

The chain employs TRBV25-1 and TRBJ1-2, with 8 nucleotides matching TRBD1. After removal of 2 bases from V and 6 bases from J, the junction contained 11 bases not matched to a gene. CDR1 is MGHDK and CDR2 is SYGVNS in the germline V gene. The CDR3 is 16 residues long. The CDR3 DNA reads TGTGCCAGCAGTGAAAGGAGCGGACAGGGTGGGGATGGCTACACCTTC. It codes for CASSERSGQGGDGYTF.

CDR3 coding DNA: TGTGCCAGCAGCCCTTCCGGGACAGGGGGAGGCACTGAAGCTTTCTTT. It codes for CASSPSGTGGGTEAFF. The chain joins TRBV9 to TRBJ1-1; 11 positions match TRBD1. Germline V gene sequence: CDR1 SGDLS, CDR2 YYNGEE. This CDR3 spans 16 amino acids. V shed 4 bases and J 4 bases; nucleotides not matched to a gene: 9.

The rearrangement links TRBV18 to TRBJ2-7; 9 bases agree with TRBD1. This CDR3 comprises 16 residues. The J segment lost 3 bases and the V segment lost 2 bases, leaving 8 bases of the junction unmatched. The germline CDR1 and CDR2 sequences are KGHSH and LQKENI. CDR3 nucleotides: TGTGCCAGCTCACCAGGTTCCCTGACAGGGGGCTACGAGCAGTACTTC. Its protein product is CASSPGSLTGGYEQYF.

This clone was seen a single time. V and J are TRBV11-2 and TRBJ1-5; D unclear. V lost 0 bases to trimming and J lost 4 bases, with 10 bases between them. Germline CDR1 reads SGHAT; CDR2 reads FQNNGV. The CDR3 contains 15 residues. CDR3: CASSLDRAGNQPQHF. The CDR3 DNA follows: TGTGCCAGCAGCTTAGATAGGGCGGGGAATCAGCCCCAGCATTTT. Supplemented by reference TRBV11-2 and TRBJ1-5, the full variable domain reads EAGVAQSPRYKIIEKRQSVAFWCNPISGHATLYWYQQILGQGPKLLIQFQNNGVVDDSQLPKDRFSAERLKGVDSTLKIQPAKLEDSAVYLCASSLDRAGNQPQHFGDGTRLSIL.

This chain joins TRBV7-6 and TRBJ2-1; a possible D gene is TRBD1 (6 bases). This CDR3 comprises 17 residues. Germline V gene data show CDR1 as SGHVS and CDR2 as FNYEAQ. Trimming removed 5 bases at V and 0 bases at J, with 17 bases between. In nucleotides, the CDR3 is TGTGCCAGCAGCCTTCCCCCCGGACAGAGCTCCTACAATGAGCAGTTCTTC. Encoded protein: CASSLPPGQSSYNEQFF.